This T cell receptor beta chain originates from a study of prognosis after radiotherapy for stage I lung cancer. About the research overall: In total, 10 to 15 men and 6 women took part as patients, aged roughly 50 to 84 with a median of around 70 years.

Two-round multiplex PCR amplified TCR beta CDR3 from genomic DNA. Every TRBV and TRBJ gene had its own specific primer in first-round PCR. TCRdb reprocessed the multiplex PCR reads via MiXCR and lists one record per CDR3 protein. The sample has 30,000 or so distinct CDR3 sequences; around two fifths are singletons. Trimming left V 1 base short and J 9 bases short, with 13 bases between. Germline V gene lookup returns CDR1 MDHEN and CDR2 SYDVKM. The CDR3 is 15 residues long. The receptor was derived from a donor over 45 with non-small cell lung cancer. The chain employs TRBV28 and TRBJ1-6; weak D call: TRBD1 (5 bases). The sample in question was PBMCs, obtained before or after stereotactic body radiation therapy (not recorded which). CDR3 region: CASSLLGDPASPLHF. In nucleotides, the CDR3 is TGTGCCAGCAGTTTATTGGGGGACCCCGCTTCACCCCTCCACTTT.